The clone carrying this T cell receptor beta chain was detected only a few times. Antigen specificity is unknown. For the second PCR, which ran for about 7 to 11 cycles, a sample-barcoded 5' primer and a J-beta primer mix were used. Individual samples furnished no less than 2.5 million CDR3-containing paired-end reads apiece. Using its own MiXCR run on the 5' RACE reads, TCRdb lists one record per CDR3 protein. The sample consists of 800,000 to 950,000 distinct CDR3 sequences, approximately 49% of them appearing once. This sample stems from a study of blood T cells in healthy people across ages. The study's findings and limits: TCR beta diversity was tightly associated with the proportion of naive T cells. Compared with aged donors, long-lived donors showed fewer expanded clones, suggesting selection.

The trim removed 4 bases at V and 8 bases at J, leaving 14 bases unmatched. CDR3 size: 16 residues. CDR1 is SGHKS and CDR2 is YYEKEE in the germline V gene (reference sequence). Caucasian individuals from Russia who were healthy and aged roughly 6 to 95 acted as donors. The receptor was isolated from a man younger than 40 in good health. The genes are TRBV5-5 and TRBJ2-4; 8 nucleotides align to TRBD1. Sequencing was carried out using blood. The CDR3 here is CASSKGDRGSGDIQYF. The DNA of the CDR3 is TGTGCCAGCAGCAAAGGAGACAGGGGCAGTGGGGACATTCAGTACTTC.